Below, 23 T cell receptor beta chains from the same sample are listed, as sequenced in a study of T cells in Graves' hyperthyroidism and ophthalmopathy. What was amplified from RNA transcripts were TCR beta CDR3 regions. HTBI primers were the set used in a first-round RT-PCR of the TCR CDR3. TCRdb itself ran the multiplex PCR reads through MiXCR, one entry per CDR3 protein. The sample yields roughly 200,000 distinct CDR3 sequences, 18% seen once. The sequenced sample consisted of blood. The receptors shown here come from a man between 35 and 55 years old with Graves' hyperthyroidism.

The sample holds many counts of this clonotype. CDR3 sequence reads: CASSLLGSDTGELFF. In DNA, the CDR3 is TGTGCCAGCAGCCTCCTTGGATCTGACACCGGGGAGCTGTTTTTT. The V and J genes are TRBV11-2 and TRBJ2-2; no clear D gene. The V end was cut by 5 bases, the J end by 3 bases, with 13 bases between. Germline V CDR1 and CDR2: SGHAT, FQNNGV. The CDR3 extends over 15 amino acids.

The rearrangement uses TRBV28 and TRBJ1-1, with 9 nucleotides matching TRBD1. The germline V gene encodes CDR1 MDHEN and CDR2 SYDVKM. The CDR3 sequence is 14 residues long. The V and J ends lost 6 bases and 4 bases, in that order; junction bases with no gene match: 6. Here the CDR3 DNA reads TGTGCCAGCAGACAACAGGGGGCTGTCACTGAAGCTTTCTTT. It yields the protein CASRQQGAVTEAFF. Filled out from reference TRBV28 and TRBJ1-1, the complete variable domain reads DVKVTQSSRYLVKRTGEKVFLECVQDMDHENMFWYRQDPGLGLRLIYFSYDVKMKEKGDIPEGYSVSREKKERFSLILESASTNQTSMYLCASRQQGAVTEAFFGQGTRLTVV.

This clonotype appeared many times. DNA of the CDR3: TGCAGTGCTAGAGGACTAGAAGTCTACGAGCAGTACTTC. Its protein product is CSARGLEVYEQYF. The V call is TRBV20-1, the J call TRBJ2-7; the D gene is possibly TRBD2 (6 bases). Per the germline V gene, CDR1 is DFQATT and CDR2 is SNEGSKA (reference sequence). The CDR3 totals 13 residues. Trimming removed 1 base from V and 3 bases from J, with 10 bases in between.

The rearrangement uses TRBV7-2 and TRBJ1-1, with D uncertain. With 3 bases removed from V and 5 bases from J, the gap between germline ends came to 7 bases. This CDR3 contains 12 residues. Germline V gives CDR1 SGHTA, CDR2 FQGNSA. The CDR3 is CASSFIRTEAFF. CDR3 nucleotide sequence: TGTGCCAGCAGCTTTATAAGGACTGAAGCTTTCTTT.

This clonotype showed up many times. V and J are TRBV28 and TRBJ2-2, with 9 nucleotides matching TRBD2. The V and J ends lost 4 bases and 6 bases, in that order; junction bases with no gene match: 9. The CDR3 covers 16 residues. CDR1 and CDR2 from the germline V gene are MDHEN and SYDVKM. The CDR3 spells CASSSLAGERAGELFF. As DNA, the CDR3 is TGTGCCAGCAGTTCCTTAGCGGGGGAGAGGGCCGGGGAGCTGTTTTTT.

The chain is built from TRBV6-8 and TRBJ2-1, with 15 positions matching TRBD2. Germline V gene data show CDR1 as MNHGY and CDR2 as SAAAGT. Trimming at V came to 3 bases and at J to 6 bases, leaving 18 bases not matched to a gene. The CDR3 consists of 21 residues. In DNA, the CDR3 is TGTGCCAGCAGTTATTATGCTGGACTAGCGGGGGGGCATTCTTTGATCAATGAGCAGTTCTTC. Translation gives CASSYYAGLAGGHSLINEQFF.

This clonotype occurred many times. The rearrangement links TRBV6-2 or TRBV6-3 to TRBJ2-2; no clear D gene. The CDR3 extends over 14 amino acids. V lost 7 bases and J 3 bases, leaving 12 bases between the germline ends. Germline assignment: CDR1 MNHEY and CDR2 SVGEGT. Written as DNA, the CDR3 is TGTGCCAGCACCGTAGCCTTGGACACCGGGGAGCTGTTTTTT. It codes for CASTVALDTGELFF.

In its sample, this clonotype was seen many times. The chain employs TRBV15 and TRBJ2-3; D is undetermined. Germline V CDR1 and CDR2: LNHNV, YYDKDF (reference sequence). This CDR3 spans 12 amino acids. V lost 0 bases and J 4 bases, leaving 2 bases between the germline ends. The CDR3 protein is CATSRDADTQYF. For the CDR3, the DNA is TGTGCCACCAGCAGAGATGCAGATACGCAGTATTTT.

The table lists this clonotype with a few counts. The CDR3: CASSPSGRVREKLFF. In nucleotides, the CDR3 is TGTGCCAGCAGCCCATCAGGAAGGGTGAGGGAAAAACTGTTTTTT. This chain connects TRBV27 to TRBJ1-4; D is unclear. The CDR3 is made up of 15 amino acids. Germline V gives CDR1 MNHEY, CDR2 SMNVEV (reference sequence). V lost 6 bases to trimming and J lost 8 bases, with 19 bases between them. Combining the CDR3 with reference TRBV27 and TRBJ1-4 gives the whole variable domain EAQVTQNPRYLITVTGKKLTVTCSQNMNHEYMSWYRQDPGLGLRQIYYSMNVEVTDKGDVPEGYKVSRKEKRNFPLILESPSPNQTSLYFCASSPSGRVREKLFFGSGTQLSVL.

A word on this clonotype: This may be a read error, as it is one base from a much larger clone. V usage is TRBV12-3 or TRBV12-4 and J usage is TRBJ2-1, with D uncertain. V dropped 6 bases and J dropped 10 bases, with 10 bases sitting between them. The length of the CDR3 is 11 residues. The CDR3 DNA follows: TGTGCCAGCAGGAAGAGGTGGGAGCAGTTCTTC. Translation gives CASRKRWEQFF.

This clonotype was detected many times. The chain joins TRBV2 to TRBJ1-6, with D unclear. CDR1 is SNHLY, CDR2 FYNNEI, per germline. Between the trimmed V and J ends, which lost 8 bases and 5 bases, there was a span of 10 bases. CDR3 length equals 13 residues. CDR3 nucleotides: TGTGCCAGCGCGAGACTGGATAATTCACCCCTCCACTTT. This encodes CASARLDNSPLHF.

The genes are TRBV10-3 and TRBJ2-2; D is perhaps TRBD1 or TRBD2 (6 bases each). The V end lost 2 bases, the J end lost 2 bases, and 9 bases lay between the germline ends. This CDR3 comprises 15 residues. CDR1 and CDR2 from the germline V gene are ENHRY and SYGVKD. The CDR3 DNA reads TGTGCCATCAGTGAGCGGGGGCCTAACACCGGGGAGCTGTTTTTT. This sequence encodes CAISERGPNTGELFF.

This clonotype was detected ten times or more. This sequence joins TRBV5-6 and TRBJ2-1; no reliable D call. V lost 4 bases, J lost 8 bases, and 16 bases lay in between. Germline CDR1 reads SGHDT; CDR2 reads YYEEEE. CDR3 size: 14 residues. CDR3 in DNA: TGTGCCAGCAGCCGGTCATTGGCATACGATGAGCAGTTCTTC. This gives the protein CASSRSLAYDEQFF. The variable domain in full, with the rest retrieved from reference TRBV5-6 and TRBJ2-1, is DAGVTQSPTHLIKTRGQQVTLRCSPKSGHDTVSWYQQALGQGPQFIFQYYEEEERQRGNFPDRFSGHQFPNYSSELNVNALLLGDSALYLCASSRSLAYDEQFFGPGTRLTVL.

This clonotype was seen at least ten times. This chain connects TRBV18 to TRBJ1-2; D is unclear. The CDR3 is 14 residues long. CDR1 and CDR2 (germline): KGHSH, LQKENI. Trimming left V 6 bases short and J 1 base short, with 12 bases between. For the CDR3, the DNA is TGTGCCAGCTCCCCGGACGTAAATAACTATGGCTACACCTTC. Amino acid sequence: CASSPDVNNYGYTF.

This clonotype was counted a few times. V and J are TRBV12-3 or TRBV12-4 and TRBJ1-3; D remains unclear. This CDR3 has 13 amino acids. V was pared by 5 bases and J by 1 base, with 6 bases between. The DNA of the CDR3 is TGTGCCAGCAGTGCAGCTTCTGGAAACACCATATATTTT. Amino acids: CASSAASGNTIYF.

To note about this clonotype: A single base separates this from a much larger clone, so it may be a read error. The V and J genes are TRBV3-1 and TRBJ2-1; D unresolved. V was trimmed by 8 bases and J by 8 bases, leaving 22 bases between them. The CDR3 sequence is 15 residues long. Germline-derived CDR1 and CDR2 are LGHDT and YNNKEL (reference sequence). The CDR3 reads CASGLILGGFDEQFF. The CDR3 nucleotides are TGTGCCAGCGGCCTAATACTGGGCGGTTTCGATGAGCAGTTCTTC.

Only one count was recorded for this clonotype. The V call is TRBV11-2, the J call TRBJ2-1; the match to TRBD2 covers 9 bases. The V gene's germline CDR1 is SGHAT and CDR2 FQNNGV. This CDR3 region has 15 residues. V gave up 3 bases and J gave up 9 bases; unmatched junction bases: 9. The CDR3 sequence: CASSFRLAAGGEQFF. The CDR3, as DNA: TGTGCCAGCAGCTTCAGACTAGCGGCTGGAGGTGAGCAGTTCTTC.

This rearrangement joins TRBV6-2 or TRBV6-3 to TRBJ2-7; 9 bases line up with TRBD1. This CDR3 has 15 residues. Germline values: CDR1 MNHEY, CDR2 SVGEGT. V lost 2 bases to trimming and J lost 2 bases; unmatched junction nucleotides: 4. In DNA, the CDR3 is TGTGCCAGCAGTTACGGGACAGGGACTGCCTACGAGCAGTACTTC. Protein: CASSYGTGTAYEQYF.

The V gene is TRBV20-1, the J gene TRBJ1-1; weak D call: TRBD1 (6 bases). V was trimmed by 6 bases and J by 0 bases, leaving 17 bases between them. The CDR3 has 15 residues. Looked up from germline, CDR1 is DFQATT and CDR2 is SNEGSKA (reference sequence). In DNA form, the CDR3 reads TGCAGTGCGGACCGACGGGGGGCTCTGAACACTGAAGCTTTCTTT. It specifies CSADRRGALNTEAFF.

This clonotype occurred many times. This sequence joins TRBV3-1 and TRBJ1-5; no clear D. Germline V gene lookup returns CDR1 LGHDT and CDR2 YNNKEL (reference sequence). Trimming cost V 0 bases and J 4 bases, with 4 bases left between them. There are 13 residues in the CDR3. The CDR3 reads CASSQDVNQPQHF. The CDR3 region has the DNA TGTGCCAGCAGCCAAGATGTAAATCAGCCCCAGCATTTT.

This clonotype was found many times. The chain is built from TRBV7-9 and TRBJ2-3, with TRBD1 matching over 7 bases. V dropped 1 base and J dropped 4; count of bases not matched to a gene: 5. The germline V gene encodes CDR1 SEHNR and CDR2 FQNEAQ (reference sequence). The CDR3 spans 15 residues. CDR3: CASSLEGTAADTQYF. CDR3 coding DNA: TGTGCCAGCAGCTTAGAAGGGACAGCCGCAGATACGCAGTATTTT. The full variable domain, its missing parts supplied by reference TRBV7-9 and TRBJ2-3, is DTGVSQNPRHKITKRGQNVTFRCDPISEHNRLYWYRQTLGQGPEFLTYFQNEAQLEKSRLLSDRFSAERPKGSFSTLEIQRTEQGDSAMYLCASSLEGTAADTQYFGPGTRLTVL.

A few counts support this clonotype. The chain employs TRBV30 and TRBJ2-7; no firm D call. V dropped 1 base and J dropped 2 bases, with 9 bases sitting between them. The CDR3 consists of 13 residues. CDR1 and CDR2 (germline): GTSNPN, SVGIG (reference sequence). The CDR3 spells CAWSAAVAYEQYF. The CDR3 DNA is TGTGCCTGGAGTGCGGCAGTCGCCTACGAGCAGTACTTC.

In DNA form, the CDR3 reads TGTGCCAGCAGCCCGCGGGACAGGGGGAATGATGAGCAGTTCTTC. Translation: CASSPRDRGNDEQFF. This sequence joins TRBV3-1 and TRBJ2-1; 11 nucleotides agree with TRBD1. This CDR3 contains 15 residues. V lost 4 bases and J lost 8; bases outside the gene matches: 7. Germline lookup yields CDR1 LGHDT and CDR2 YNNKEL (reference sequence).